The clone carrying this T cell receptor (beta chain) was picked up a small number of times. This record belongs to a study of identical twins. The CDR3 loop spans 15 amino acids. CDR1 and CDR2 from the germline V gene are LGHNA and YSLEER. After removal of 5 bases from V and 5 bases from J, the junction contained 6 bases not matched to a gene. Template switching created a universal primer site, and the cDNA included unique molecular identifiers. TCRdb reprocessed the 5' RACE reads via MiXCR and lists one record per CDR3 protein. The table records 600,000 to 850,000 distinct CDR3 sequences, 15% to 20% of them present only once. These data were also filed under a second study, of T cells expressing NK-cell markers. That report adds: According to the study, TCR beta repertoires originated from sorted CD3+CD56+NKG2C+, CD3+CD56+NKG2C- and CD3+CD56-NKG2C+ T cells.

The sequence derives from a woman aged 18-29 years in good health. The specimen was PBMCs. This sequence joins TRBV4-3 and TRBJ2-1, with 10 bases matching TRBD2. The CDR3 loop is CASSWWTSGDNEQFF. As DNA, the CDR3 is TGCGCCAGCAGCTGGTGGACTAGCGGAGACAATGAGCAGTTCTTC.